The 19 T cell receptor beta chains given below trace back to one sample, sequenced in a study of spatial heterogeneity in lung cancer. As for time point: blood at routine non-recurrence follow-up after resection. Whole RNA was taken from tumor, nontumor lung or frozen PBMC; it was then sequenced unsorted. TCRdb fed the 5' RACE reads into MiXCR, producing one record per CDR3 protein. The table has around 47,000 distinct CDR3 sequences, around 6.7% seen once. The sequences come from PBMCs, collected at follow-up. Receptors originate from a female donor with early-stage non-small cell lung cancer.

This clonotype was counted many times. The V call is TRBV7-3, the J call TRBJ2-5; TRBD2 is a possible D gene (6 bases). There are 14 residues in the CDR3. Trimming pared 0 bases from V and 3 bases from J, leaving 8 bases between. Looked up from germline, CDR1 is SGHTA and CDR2 is FQGTGA. CDR3 sequence: CASSLTGGEETQYF. The CDR3 nucleotides are TGTGCCAGCAGCTTAACGGGAGGAGAAGAGACCCAGTACTTC.

This chain joins TRBV4-1 and TRBJ2-1, with TRBD1 matching 7 bases. V gave up 6 bases and J gave up 7 bases; unmatched junction bases: 6. This CDR3 is built from 13 residues. CDR1 MGHRA and CDR2 YSYEKL come from the germline V gene. Here the CDR3 reads CASSRGGWNEQFF. The CDR3 coding sequence is TGCGCCAGCAGTAGAGGGGGCTGGAATGAGCAGTTCTTC.

In this sample, this clonotype turned up a few times. The chain employs TRBV28 and TRBJ2-7; perhaps TRBD1 as D (6 bases). CDR3 length: 13 amino acids. With 7 bases removed from V and 1 base from J, the gap between germline ends came to 11 bases. The germline gives CDR1 MDHEN, CDR2 SYDVKM. This chain's CDR3 is CASNYRDSYEQYF. In DNA form, the CDR3 reads TGTGCCAGCAATTACAGGGATTCCTACGAGCAGTACTTC.

This clonotype was seen only a few times. CDR3 loop: CASSQLPPNIQYF. CDR3 in DNA: TGTGCCAGCAGCCAATTGCCCCCAAACATTCAGTACTTC. The V and J genes are TRBV14 and TRBJ2-4; D gene ambiguous. Trimming pared 2 bases from V and 6 bases from J, leaving 8 bases between. The CDR3 is made up of 13 amino acids. From germline, CDR1 is SGHDN and CDR2 FVKESK.

The rearrangement uses TRBV5-4 and TRBJ2-2, with TRBD1 matching over 10 bases. J lost 4 bases, V lost 4 bases, and 4 bases had no gene match. CDR3 length equals 15 residues. From germline, CDR1 is SGHNT and CDR2 YYREEE (reference sequence). This CDR3 reads CASSAGTGVTGELFF. CDR3 bases: TGTGCCAGCAGCGCCGGGACAGGGGTCACCGGGGAGCTGTTTTTT.

J is TRBJ2-5 and V is TRBV15; TRBD2 aligns across 8 bases. There are 17 residues in the CDR3. With V trimmed by 2 bases and J by 4 bases, 12 bases remained unmatched. Per the germline V gene, CDR1 is LNHNV and CDR2 is YYDKDF (reference sequence). CDR3 in DNA: TGTGCCACCAGCAGACCCCAGGGGACTAGGGGAGGAGAGACCCAGTACTTC. It specifies CATSRPQGTRGGETQYF.

This clonotype has at least ten counts. The CDR3 is CASFPDRNTEAFF. The CDR3 DNA is TGTGCCAGCTTCCCGGACAGAAACACTGAAGCTTTCTTT. The rearrangement joins TRBV18 to TRBJ1-1; possible D gene TRBD1, 6 bases. The ends were cut back, 7 bases at V and 2 bases at J, with 11 bases in the middle. The CDR3 is made up of 13 amino acids. Germline CDR1 reads KGHSH; CDR2 reads LQKENI.

The V gene is TRBV28, the J gene TRBJ2-7; D is unclear. CDR3 length equals 13 residues. V was shortened by 6 bases and J by 7 bases, with 16 bases between the two germline ends. CDR1 and CDR2 (germline): MDHEN, SYDVKM. DNA of the CDR3: TGTGCCAGCAGGACCCCAGCCGAGAGGGAGCAGTACTTC. This gives the protein CASRTPAEREQYF.

This clonotype was seen a few times. The chain is built from TRBV5-1 and TRBJ1-1; the match to TRBD1 covers 9 bases. The CDR3 covers 17 residues. CDR1 is SGHRS, CDR2 YFSETQ, per germline. The trim removed 6 bases at V and 0 bases at J, leaving 12 bases unmatched. The CDR3 spells CASTSSPRTGVNTEAFF. For the CDR3, the DNA is TGCGCCAGCACTTCTAGCCCCAGGACAGGGGTGAACACTGAAGCTTTCTTT.

This clonotype came up a few times. The chain carries TRBV20-1 and TRBJ2-1; D may correspond to TRBD1 or TRBD2 (5 bases each). There are 16 residues in the CDR3. Germline CDR1 and CDR2: DFQATT and SNEGSKA (reference sequence). The ends were cut back, 7 bases at V and 0 bases at J, with 19 bases in the middle. The CDR3 sequence: CSVGVTGPSSYNEQFF. In nucleotides, the CDR3 is TGCAGTGTGGGGGTAACCGGGCCAAGCTCCTACAATGAGCAGTTCTTC.

This clonotype was counted ten times or more. V and J are TRBV20-1 and TRBJ2-3; the D is unclear. This CDR3 is built from 13 residues. The germline V gene has CDR1 DFQATT and CDR2 SNEGSKA (reference sequence). Trimming cost V 6 bases and J 4 bases, with 14 bases left between them. The chain's CDR3 is CSAEKGPADTQYF. The CDR3 DNA reads TGCAGTGCCGAGAAAGGGCCCGCAGATACGCAGTATTTT.

This clonotype was counted at least ten times. The J gene is TRBJ1-3, the V gene TRBV5-5; no definite D call. CDR1 is SGHKS, CDR2 YYEKEE, per germline (reference sequence). This CDR3 has 16 residues. V was pared by 1 base and J by 0 bases, with 11 bases between. CDR3 sequence: CASSLWGGSSGNTIYF. In DNA form, the CDR3 reads TGTGCCAGCAGCTTGTGGGGAGGGAGCTCTGGAAACACCATATATTTT.

At least ten counts were recorded for this clonotype. V is TRBV5-4 and J is TRBJ2-5; D may be TRBD1 or TRBD2 (5 bases each). Germline loops: CDR1 SGHNT, CDR2 YYREEE (reference sequence). Trimming pared 4 bases from V and 1 base from J, leaving 14 bases between. The CDR3 is 15 amino acids. The CDR3 spells CASSPAAGGQETQYF. The CDR3 DNA reads TGTGCCAGCAGCCCCGCGGCTGGGGGCCAAGAGACCCAGTACTTC.

The sample holds many counts of this clonotype. The chain recombines TRBV28 with TRBJ2-7; no reliable D call. This CDR3 region has 11 residues. The V end was cut by 9 bases, the J end by 0 bases, with 6 bases between. The germline CDR1 and CDR2 sequences are MDHEN and SYDVKM. This CDR3 reads CASASSYEQYF. The CDR3 DNA sequence: TGTGCCAGTGCGTCCTCCTACGAGCAGTACTTC. Full variable domain (outside the CDR3, taken from reference TRBV28 and TRBJ2-7): DVKVTQSSRYLVKRTGEKVFLECVQDMDHENMFWYRQDPGLGLRLIYFSYDVKMKEKGDIPEGYSVSREKKERFSLILESASTNQTSMYLCASASSYEQYFGPGTRLTVT.

This clonotype showed up just a few times. This sequence joins TRBV5-1 and TRBJ2-1; 7 positions match TRBD1. This CDR3 contains 15 residues. Germline V gives CDR1 SGHRS, CDR2 YFSETQ. The ends lost 4 bases at V and 4 bases at J; junction bases unmatched: 8. The CDR3 nucleotides read TGCGCCAGCAGCCCATCACCACAGGGGTACAATGAGCAGTTCTTC. It yields the protein CASSPSPQGYNEQFF.

The V and J genes are TRBV15 and TRBJ2-3; the match to TRBD1 covers 9 bases. After removal of 3 bases from V and 0 bases from J, the junction contained 4 bases not matched to a gene. The CDR3 has 16 residues. Germline V lookup: CDR1 LNHNV, CDR2 YYDKDF (reference sequence). DNA of the CDR3: TGTGCCACCAGCAGGTGGGACAGGGACAGCACAGATACGCAGTATTTT. It translates to CATSRWDRDSTDTQYF.

This rearrangement joins TRBV2 to TRBJ1-2; TRBD1 agrees at 8 bases. Losses at the gene ends were 7 bases for V and 7 bases for J; bases not matched to a gene: 8. Germline values: CDR1 SNHLY, CDR2 FYNNEI. The CDR3 length is 13 residues. The CDR3 sequence is CASKETGASGYTF. As DNA, the CDR3 is TGTGCCAGCAAGGAGACAGGGGCCTCTGGCTACACCTTC.

This clonotype was observed at least ten times. The CDR3 sequence: CASTNGGNQETQYF. Written as DNA, the CDR3 is TGCGCCAGCACGAACGGGGGGAACCAAGAGACCCAGTACTTC. The chain uses TRBV5-1 and TRBJ2-5; 7 positions agree with TRBD2. Germline CDR1 is SGHRS and CDR2 is YFSETQ. This CDR3 contains 14 residues. V shed 6 bases and J 0 bases; nucleotides not matched to a gene: 5. Based on the CDR3 plus reference TRBV5-1 and TRBJ2-5, the full variable domain is KAGVTQTPRYLIKTRGQQVTLSCSPISGHRSVSWYQQTPGQGLQFLFEYFSETQRNKGNFPGRFSGRQFSNSRSEMNVSTLELGDSALYLCASTNGGNQETQYFGPGTRLLVL.

About this clonotype: At one boundary the junction diverges from the germline segment, which might be a read error. The chain links TRBV24-1 to TRBJ2-2, with D unclear. The V gene's germline CDR1 is KGHDR and CDR2 SFDVKD. This CDR3 has 14 residues. CDR3: CATSGAANTRELFF. As DNA, the CDR3 is TGTGCCACCAGTGGGGCGGCGAACACCCGGGAGCTGTTTTTT.